The rows below give T cell receptor beta chains drawn from one sample of a study of CD8+ T cells in alopecia areata. The data were produced by immunoSEQ multiplex PCR, yet TCRdb's version contains in-frame clones alone and is incomplete. The data show around 80,000 clones, roughly 47% seen once. The sample comprised NKG2D-high CD8+ T cells sorted from blood. The receptors here all came from a human donor with alopecia areata. The CDR3 runs from the conserved cysteine through the conserved F or W. D genes are given only for firm matches. Clone sizes are given selectively: once, few, many, or a class where the clone is expanded.

cdr3_aa cdr3_nt v_call clone_size d_call j_call
CASSPDRATDTQYF TGCGCCAGCAGTCCCGACAGGGCGACAGATACGCAGTATTTT TRBV4-1 - TRBD1 TRBJ2-3
CASRGGFGETQYF TGTGCCAGCAGGGGTGGGTTCGGAGAGACCCAGTACTTC TRBV6-5 - - TRBJ2-5
CASSQVLEYEQYF TGCGCCAGCAGCCAAGTTTTGGAATACGAGCAGTACTTC TRBV4-1 - - TRBJ2-7
CASSAQGSSHEQFF TGTGCCAGCAGCGCCCAGGGGAGTTCTCATGAGCAGTTCTTC TRBV5-6 - - TRBJ2-1
CASSDRGSSYNEQFF TGTGCCAGCAGTGACCGGGGGAGCTCCTACAATGAGCAGTTCTTC TRBV28 few - TRBJ2-1
CASSYRQGLVSEQYF TGCGCCAGCAGCTATAGACAGGGACTCGTGAGCGAGCAGTACTTC TRBV4-1 - - TRBJ2-7
CASSLAREAFF TGTGCCAGCAGCTTGGCCCGGGAAGCTTTCTTT TRBV5-6 - - TRBJ1-1
CASSLRGGGNEQFF TGTGCCAGCAGCCTCAGGGGAGGCGGCAATGAGCAGTTCTTC TRBV27 - - TRBJ2-1
CSATLPGQGNTGELFF TGCAGCGCCACCCTTCCGGGACAGGGGAACACCGGGGAGCTGTTTTTT TRBV29-1 - TRBD1 TRBJ2-2
CSVPQRGEQFF TGCAGCGTTCCCCAGAGGGGGGAGCAGTTCTTC TRBV29-1 few - TRBJ2-1
CATSTSRGAAEGYTF TGTGCCACCTCCACTTCGCGGGGGGCGGCAGAGGGCTACACCTTC TRBV15 - - TRBJ1-2
CATSWTAGFEQYF TGTGCCACCAGCTGGACAGCCGGGTTCGAGCAGTACTTC TRBV15 - - TRBJ2-7
CSAIWTETYEQYF TGCAGCGCCATATGGACAGAAACTTACGAGCAGTACTTC TRBV29-1 - - TRBJ2-7
CASSQEVRNTEAFF TGCGCCAGCAGCCAAGAGGTCAGAAACACTGAAGCTTTCTTT TRBV4-1 - - TRBJ1-1
CASSQEGPPYF TGCGCCAGCAGCCAAGAGGGACCCCCGTATTTT TRBV4-1 - - TRBJ2-3
CASELAETQYF TGTGCCAGTGAGCTCGCAGAGACCCAGTACTTC TRBV6-6 - - TRBJ2-5
CASSSGTGKNTEAFF TGTGCCAGCAGCTCTGGGACAGGGAAGAACACTGAAGCTTTCTTT TRBV13 once TRBD1 TRBJ1-1
CASSVTGVNGYTF TGTGCCAGCAGCGTCACAGGTGTAAATGGCTACACCTTC TRBV9 once - TRBJ1-2
CSGHPYNEQFF TGCAGTGGCCACCCTTACAATGAGCAGTTCTTC TRBV20-1 - - TRBJ2-1
CASSPQPGQGLVYTEAFF TGTGCCAGCAGCCCACAACCGGGACAGGGCCTTGTCTACACTGAAGCTTTCTTT TRBV7-9 - TRBD1 TRBJ1-1
CASSQDEGFEQYF TGCGCCAGCAGCCAAGATGAGGGCTTCGAGCAGTACTTC TRBV4-1 - - TRBJ2-7
CASSQNRDSNQPQHF TGCGCCAGCAGCCAGAACAGGGATAGCAATCAGCCCCAGCATTTT TRBV4-3 - - TRBJ1-5
CASESNEQFF TGTGCCAGCGAGTCGAATGAGCAGTTCTTC TRBV7-9 - - TRBJ2-1
CASSLGYEQYF TGTGCCAGCAGTTTAGGCTACGAGCAGTACTTC TRBV27 - - TRBJ2-7
CASRGGHVEQYF TGTGCCAGCAGGGGGGGCCATGTGGAGCAGTATTTT TRBV2 - - TRBJ2-3
CAWTPRTGLNTEAFF TGTGCCTGGACCCCCAGGACAGGGCTGAACACTGAAGCTTTCTTT TRBV30 - TRBD1 TRBJ1-1
CASNPGPYLTYEQYF TGTGCCAGCAACCCGGGACCGTATCTTACCTACGAGCAGTACTTC TRBV28 - - TRBJ2-7
CASRPPETGVEKLFF TGTGCCAGCCGACCCCCCGAGACAGGGGTGGAAAAACTGTTTTTT TRBV28 - TRBD1 TRBJ1-4
CASSLAVSSYNEQFF TGCGCCAGCAGCTTGGCAGTGAGCTCCTACAATGAGCAGTTCTTC TRBV5-1 - - TRBJ2-1
CASSERAELAGATGELFF TGTGCCAGCAGTGAAAGGGCGGAACTAGCGGGGGCCACCGGGGAGCTGTTTTTT TRBV2 - TRBD2 TRBJ2-2
CASSLAGPDEQYF TGTGCCAGCAGTTTGGCTGGGCCGGACGAGCAGTACTTC TRBV27 - - TRBJ2-7
CASSKGTGRGTQHF TGTGCCAGCAGCAAAGGGACGGGCCGAGGGACCCAGCATTTT TRBV21-1 few - TRBJ1-5
CASSFPLTDTQYF TGTGCCAGCAGCTTCCCCCTCACAGATACGCAGTATTTT TRBV5-5 few - TRBJ2-3
CASSLRGAYNEQFF TGTGCCAGCAGTTTAAGGGGGGCCTACAATGAGCAGTTCTTC TRBV28 - - TRBJ2-1
CASRLAGDPEQFF TGCGCCAGCAGACTAGCGGGAGATCCTGAGCAGTTCTTC TRBV5-1 - TRBD2 TRBJ2-1
CASSLARGLAGDDETQYF TGTGCCAGCAGCTTAGCCCGAGGACTAGCGGGAGATGATGAGACCCAGTACTTC TRBV11-2 few TRBD2 TRBJ2-5
CASSIQGGQETQYF TGTGCCAGTAGTATCCAGGGGGGACAAGAGACCCAGTACTTC TRBV19 - - TRBJ2-5
CASSALAGQETQYF TGTGCCAGCAGCGCCCTAGCGGGACAAGAGACCCAGTACTTC TRBV9 - TRBD2 TRBJ2-5
CSVDRIRDRANNEQFF TGCAGCGTTGACCGAATCCGGGACAGGGCAAACAATGAGCAGTTCTTC TRBV29-1 few TRBD1 TRBJ2-1
CASRPWDLREKLFF TGTGCCAGCAGACCATGGGACCTGAGGGAAAAACTGTTTTTT TRBV27 - - TRBJ1-4
CASSLRGAFSGTDTQYF TGTGCCAGCAGTCTCAGGGGCGCCTTCTCGGGCACAGATACGCAGTATTTT TRBV27 few - TRBJ2-3
CASSLSPGNSPLHF TGTGCCAGCAGTTTAAGTCCGGGAAATTCACCCCTCCACTTT TRBV27 - - TRBJ1-6
CASSLRSNEQFF TGTGCCAGCAGTCTCCGGTCCAATGAGCAGTTCTTC TRBV27 few - TRBJ2-1
CALIGPPRYEQYF TGTGCCTTGATCGGTCCACCTCGCTACGAGCAGTACTTC TRBV30 - - TRBJ2-7
CSVEANSGTGDEQYF TGCAGCGTTGAAGCCAACTCCGGGACAGGGGACGAGCAGTACTTC TRBV29-1 - TRBD1 TRBJ2-7
CASSDGRAYTGELFF TGTGCCAGCAGCGATGGGCGGGCTTACACCGGGGAGCTGTTTTTT TRBV9 - - TRBJ2-2
CASGTDRAYEQYF TGTGCCAGCGGAACCGACAGGGCCTACGAGCAGTACTTC TRBV27 few TRBD1 TRBJ2-7
CSVDPTSGSGEFF TGCAGCGTTGACCCGACTAGCGGGAGCGGAGAGTTCTTC TRBV29-1 - TRBD2 TRBJ2-1
CSVEGTVNTGELFF TGCAGCGTTGAGGGGACAGTTAACACCGGGGAGCTGTTTTTT TRBV29-1 - TRBD1 TRBJ2-2
CACWDLDRNEQFF TGTGCCTGCTGGGACTTAGATAGGAATGAGCAGTTCTTC TRBV30 few - TRBJ2-1
CASSLRKTEQFF TGTGCCAGCAGCCTCCGGAAGACGGAGCAGTTCTTC TRBV11-2 - - TRBJ2-1
CASSLSYRTGSFYEQYF TGTGCCAGCAGCTTGTCCTATCGGACAGGGTCCTTCTACGAGCAGTACTTC TRBV5-6 - TRBD1 TRBJ2-7
CASRGLASTDTQYF TGTGCCAGCAGGGGACTAGCCAGCACAGATACGCAGTATTTT TRBV27 few TRBD2 TRBJ2-3
CASSPGSGEQYF TGTGCCAGCAGCCCCGGATCCGGGGAGCAGTACTTC TRBV5-4 - - TRBJ2-7
CASSDGIEQYF TGTGCCAGCAGTGACGGAATCGAGCAGTACTTC TRBV28 few - TRBJ2-7
CASRPQGRVQETQYF TGTGCCAGCAGACCACAGGGACGCGTCCAAGAGACCCAGTACTTC TRBV6-5 - - TRBJ2-5